One and the same sample provided the 6 T cell receptor beta chains below, sequenced in a study of CD8 T cells in ankylosing spondylitis (TCRdb year 2017). General findings and caveats noted by the study authors: Blood from ankylosing spondylitis patients appeared to be characterized by a TCR beta motif composed of eight or nine highly homologous amino acid variants.

The library was prepared using 5' RACE. The sequencer listed for this sample is Illumina HiSeq 2500. The public sequencing data were trimmed at Q25 with fastp and processed into clonotypes with MiXCR by TCRdb, which kept only in-frame beta chains. Every CDR3 protein is listed once, alongside the most common genes and DNA of its rows. Within this sample are under 850,000 distinct CDR3 sequences, with 15% to 20% of them counted one time only. Together, the top ten hold over 15% of the sample. No antigens are known for them. Material: blood, either unsorted or a sorted T cell fraction (not recorded which). All receptors come from a male donor with ankylosing spondylitis.

This clonotype was counted between two and nine times. The V call is TRBV4-1, the J call TRBJ1-2, with no clear D. The germline V gene has CDR1 MGHRA and CDR2 YSYEKL. The CDR3 is made up of 14 amino acids. V was shortened by 0 bases and J by 4 bases, with 9 bases between the two germline ends. CDR3 protein: CASSQDQAGYGYTF. The CDR3 nucleotides are TGCGCCAGCAGCCAAGATCAGGCTGGCTATGGCTACACCTTC.

The CDR3 region has the DNA TGTGCCAGCAGCTTCTTCAGGGAAGAGACCCAGTACTTC. Protein product: CASSFFREETQYF. The rearrangement links TRBV7-2 to TRBJ2-5; D perhaps matches TRBD1 (5 bases). The CDR3 extends over 13 amino acids. Trimming took 3 bases from V and 3 from J, leaving 8 bases between them. The germline V gene has CDR1 SGHTA and CDR2 FQGNSA.

This clonotype was observed a handful of times. The chain recombines TRBV12-3 or TRBV12-4 with TRBJ1-5; 10 bases agree with TRBD1. This CDR3 comprises 15 residues. Unmatched junction bases numbered 13, after V lost 8 bases and J lost 9 bases. The CDR3 coding sequence is TGTGCCAGCGCCCCGGGACAGGGGCTTGCGGGGCCCCAGCATTTT. Translating gives CASAPGQGLAGPQHF.

This clonotype was seen a few times. The genes are TRBV29-1 and TRBJ2-2; TRBD1 matches at 7 bases. This CDR3 contains 13 residues. Germline V gene data show CDR1 as SQVTM and CDR2 as ANQGSEA. The trim removed 5 bases at V and 7 bases at J, leaving 7 bases unmatched. CDR3: CSVPTGKVGELFF. CDR3 nucleotides: TGCAGCGTTCCGACAGGGAAGGTCGGGGAGCTGTTTTTT.

V usage is TRBV5-1 and J usage is TRBJ2-1; 16 bases fit TRBD2. Germline loops: CDR1 SGHRS, CDR2 YFSETQ. Trimming removed 6 bases from V and 2 bases from J; junction bases left unmatched: 5. The CDR3 spans 17 residues. The CDR3 spells CASMGLAGGMTYNEQFF. CDR3 bases: TGCGCCAGCATGGGACTAGCGGGGGGGATGACCTACAATGAGCAGTTCTTC.

The chain has TRBV6-5 and TRBJ1-2; tentative D call: TRBD1 (5 bases). CDR3 size: 14 residues. Trimming took off 3 bases at V and 4 bases at J, with 12 bases between the two ends. Per the germline V gene, CDR1 is MNHEY and CDR2 is SVGAGI. The CDR3 sequence: CASSYYKGLYGYTF. Written as DNA, the CDR3 is TGTGCCAGCAGTTATTATAAGGGGCTCTATGGCTACACCTTC.